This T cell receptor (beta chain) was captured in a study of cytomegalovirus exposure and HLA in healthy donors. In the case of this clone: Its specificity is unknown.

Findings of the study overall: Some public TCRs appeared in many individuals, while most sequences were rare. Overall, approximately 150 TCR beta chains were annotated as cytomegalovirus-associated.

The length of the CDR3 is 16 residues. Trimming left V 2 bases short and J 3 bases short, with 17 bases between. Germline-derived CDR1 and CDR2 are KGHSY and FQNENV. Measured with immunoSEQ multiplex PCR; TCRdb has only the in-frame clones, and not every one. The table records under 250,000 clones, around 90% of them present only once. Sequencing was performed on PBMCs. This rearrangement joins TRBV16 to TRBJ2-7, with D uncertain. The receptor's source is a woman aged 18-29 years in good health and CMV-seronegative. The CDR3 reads CASSQRAASGSYEQYF. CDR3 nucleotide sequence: TGTGCCAGCAGCCAAAGAGCTGCTAGTGGTAGCTACGAGCAGTACTTC.